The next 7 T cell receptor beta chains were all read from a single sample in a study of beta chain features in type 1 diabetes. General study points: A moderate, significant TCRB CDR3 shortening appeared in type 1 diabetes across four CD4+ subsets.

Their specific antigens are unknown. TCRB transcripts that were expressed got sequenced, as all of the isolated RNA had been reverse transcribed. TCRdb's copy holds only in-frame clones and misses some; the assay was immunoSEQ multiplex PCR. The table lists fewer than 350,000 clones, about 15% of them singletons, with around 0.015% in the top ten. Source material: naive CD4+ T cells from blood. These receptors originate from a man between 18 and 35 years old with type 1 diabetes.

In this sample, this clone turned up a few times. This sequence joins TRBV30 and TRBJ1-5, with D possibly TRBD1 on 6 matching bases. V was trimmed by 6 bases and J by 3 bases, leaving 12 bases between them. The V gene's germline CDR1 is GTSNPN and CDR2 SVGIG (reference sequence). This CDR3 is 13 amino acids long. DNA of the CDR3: TGTGCCTGCTCCGGACAGAACAATCAGCCCCAGCATTTT. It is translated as CACSGQNNQPQHF.

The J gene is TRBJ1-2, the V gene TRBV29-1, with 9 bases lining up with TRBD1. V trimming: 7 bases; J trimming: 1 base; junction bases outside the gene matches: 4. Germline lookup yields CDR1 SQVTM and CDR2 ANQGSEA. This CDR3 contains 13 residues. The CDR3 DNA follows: TGCAGCGGGGGACAGGGAATTAACTATGGCTACACCTTC. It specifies CSGGQGINYGYTF.

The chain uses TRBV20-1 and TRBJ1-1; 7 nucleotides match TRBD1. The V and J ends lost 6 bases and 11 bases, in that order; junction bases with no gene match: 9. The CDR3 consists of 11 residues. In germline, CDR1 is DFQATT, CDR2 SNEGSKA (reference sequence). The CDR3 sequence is CSARPGQQAFF. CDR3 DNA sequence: TGCAGTGCCAGACCGGGACAGCAGGCTTTCTTT.

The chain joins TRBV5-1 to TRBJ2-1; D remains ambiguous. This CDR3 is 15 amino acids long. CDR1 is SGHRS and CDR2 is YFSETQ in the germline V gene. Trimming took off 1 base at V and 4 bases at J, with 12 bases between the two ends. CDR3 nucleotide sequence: TGCGCCAGCAGCTTGACCGCAACAGAGTACAATGAGCAGTTCTTC. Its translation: CASSLTATEYNEQFF.

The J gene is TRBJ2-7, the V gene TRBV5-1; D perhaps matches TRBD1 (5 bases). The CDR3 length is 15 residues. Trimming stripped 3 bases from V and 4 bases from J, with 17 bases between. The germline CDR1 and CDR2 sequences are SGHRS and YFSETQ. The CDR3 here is CASSSNVGAVYEQYF. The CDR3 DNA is TGCGCCAGCAGCTCAAACGTAGGGGCAGTTTACGAGCAGTACTTC.

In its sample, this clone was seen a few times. The CDR3 loop reads CASSLSRDRGRNYGYTF. The DNA of the CDR3 is TGTGCCAGCAGCCTGTCCCGGGACAGGGGCAGAAACTATGGCTACACCTTC. V and J are TRBV7-2 and TRBJ1-2; the match to TRBD1 covers 10 bases. The V and J ends lost 5 bases and 2 bases, in that order; junction bases with no gene match: 11. Germline loops: CDR1 SGHTA, CDR2 FQGNSA. The length of the CDR3 is 17 residues.

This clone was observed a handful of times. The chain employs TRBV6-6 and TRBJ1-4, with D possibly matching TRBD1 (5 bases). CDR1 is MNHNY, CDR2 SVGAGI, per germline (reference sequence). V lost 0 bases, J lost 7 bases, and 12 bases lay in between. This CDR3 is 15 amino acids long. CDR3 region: CASSYSDRDPEKLFF. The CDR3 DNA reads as TGTGCCAGCAGTTACTCAGACAGAGACCCTGAAAAACTGTTTTTT.